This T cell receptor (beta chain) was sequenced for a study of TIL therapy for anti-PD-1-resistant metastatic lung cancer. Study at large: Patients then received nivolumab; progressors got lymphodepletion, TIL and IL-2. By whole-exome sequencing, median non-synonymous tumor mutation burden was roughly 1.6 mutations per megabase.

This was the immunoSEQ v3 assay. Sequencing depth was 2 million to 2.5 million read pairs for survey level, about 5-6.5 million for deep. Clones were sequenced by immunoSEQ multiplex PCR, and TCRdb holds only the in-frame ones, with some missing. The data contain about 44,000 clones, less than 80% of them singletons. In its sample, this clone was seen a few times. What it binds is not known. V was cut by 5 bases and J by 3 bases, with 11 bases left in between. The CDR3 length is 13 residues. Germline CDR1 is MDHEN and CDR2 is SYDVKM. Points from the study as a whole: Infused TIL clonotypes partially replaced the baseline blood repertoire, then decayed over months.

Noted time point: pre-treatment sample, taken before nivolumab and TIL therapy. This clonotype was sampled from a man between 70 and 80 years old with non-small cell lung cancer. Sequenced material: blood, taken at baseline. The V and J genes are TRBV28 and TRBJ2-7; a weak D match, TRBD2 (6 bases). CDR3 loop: CASSGGIYYEQYF. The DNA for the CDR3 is TGTGCCAGCAGTGGAGGGATATACTACGAGCAGTACTTC.